Listed here is a single T cell receptor beta chain. This sample was taken from a study of blood T cell repertoires in COVID-19. Study information: COVID-19 samples, acute and convalescent, were from the United States, Italy and Spain. T cells, B-cell-depleted T cells, or PBMCs supplied cDNA or gDNA.

In the original analysis: It was from reference gene primer amplification that nucleated cell counts were estimated. Assay: immunoSEQ multiplex PCR; the TCRdb copy retains only in-frame clones and omits some. The V and J calls and clone size are taken from that table; D and trimming were inferred from the DNA. This sample has some 130,000 clones, with around 87% found just once. The V end lost 4 bases, the J end lost 4 bases, and 13 bases lay between the germline ends. CDR1 is SGHRS and CDR2 is YFSETQ in the germline V gene. The CDR3 has 14 amino acids. The J gene is TRBJ2-3, the V gene TRBV5-1; no definite D call. The sequencing input was peripheral blood. The source of this sequence is a woman aged 60-75 years with acute or convalescent COVID-19. As DNA, the CDR3 is TGCGCCAGCAGCCCCGGGTCGCCGGCAGATACGCAGTATTTT. It codes for CASSPGSPADTQYF.